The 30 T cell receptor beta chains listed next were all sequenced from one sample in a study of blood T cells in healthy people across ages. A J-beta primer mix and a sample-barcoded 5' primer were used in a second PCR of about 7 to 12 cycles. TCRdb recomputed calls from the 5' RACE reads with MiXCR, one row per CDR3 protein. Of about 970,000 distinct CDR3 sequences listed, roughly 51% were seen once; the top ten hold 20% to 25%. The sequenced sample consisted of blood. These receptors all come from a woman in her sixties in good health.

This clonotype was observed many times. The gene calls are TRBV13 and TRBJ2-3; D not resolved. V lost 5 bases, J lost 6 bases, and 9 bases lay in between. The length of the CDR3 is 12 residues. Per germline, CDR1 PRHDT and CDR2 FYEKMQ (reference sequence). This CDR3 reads CASSTSSDTQYF. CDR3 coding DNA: TGTGCCAGCAGCACATCTTCGGATACGCAGTATTTT.

CDR3 sequence reads: CASSQVPLAGGYEQYF. The CDR3 DNA reads as TGCGCCAGCAGCCAAGTCCCACTAGCGGGGGGTTACGAGCAGTACTTC. The chain recombines TRBV4-1 with TRBJ2-7, with 12 bases aligning to TRBD2. Germline CDR1 MGHRA, CDR2 YSYEKL. Unmatched junction bases numbered 5, after V lost 1 base and J lost 4 bases. This CDR3 spans 16 amino acids.

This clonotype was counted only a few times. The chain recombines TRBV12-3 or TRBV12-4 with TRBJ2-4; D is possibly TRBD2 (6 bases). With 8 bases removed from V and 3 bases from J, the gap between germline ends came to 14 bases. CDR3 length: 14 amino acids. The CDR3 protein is CASLEGFGKNIQYF. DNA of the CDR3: TGTGCCAGCCTGGAGGGGTTTGGCAAAAACATTCAGTACTTC.

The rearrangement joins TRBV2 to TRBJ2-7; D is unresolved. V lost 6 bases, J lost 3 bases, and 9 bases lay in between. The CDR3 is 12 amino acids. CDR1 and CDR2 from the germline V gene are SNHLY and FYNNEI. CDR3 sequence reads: CASRLDGYEQYF. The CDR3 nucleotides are TGTGCCAGCAGGTTGGACGGCTACGAGCAGTACTTC.

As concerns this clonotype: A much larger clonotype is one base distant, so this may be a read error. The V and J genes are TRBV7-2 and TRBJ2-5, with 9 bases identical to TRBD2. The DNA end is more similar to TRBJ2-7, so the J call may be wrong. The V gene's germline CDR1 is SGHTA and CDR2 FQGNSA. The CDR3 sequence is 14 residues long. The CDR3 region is CASSLASGSNEQYF. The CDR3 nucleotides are TGTGCCAGCAGCTTAGCTAGCGGGAGCAACGAGCAGTACTTC.

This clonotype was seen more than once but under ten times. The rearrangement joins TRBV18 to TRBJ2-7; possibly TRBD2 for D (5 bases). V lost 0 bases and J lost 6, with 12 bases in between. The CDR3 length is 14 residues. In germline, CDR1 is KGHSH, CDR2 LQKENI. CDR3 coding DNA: TGTGCCAGCTCACCACCTTCTAGCATGCGCGAGCAGTACTTC. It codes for CASSPPSSMREQYF.

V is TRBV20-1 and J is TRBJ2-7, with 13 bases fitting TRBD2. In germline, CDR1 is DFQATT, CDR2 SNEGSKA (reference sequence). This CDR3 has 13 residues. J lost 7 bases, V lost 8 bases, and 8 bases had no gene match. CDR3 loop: CSPLLAGGLEQYF. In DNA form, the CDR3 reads TGCAGTCCCTTACTAGCGGGAGGGCTAGAGCAGTACTTC.

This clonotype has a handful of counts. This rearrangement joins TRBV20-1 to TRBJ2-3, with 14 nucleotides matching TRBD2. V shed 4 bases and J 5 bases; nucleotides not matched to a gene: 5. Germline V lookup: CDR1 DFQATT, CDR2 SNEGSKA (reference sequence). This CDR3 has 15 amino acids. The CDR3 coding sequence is TGCAGTGCTACGGGAGGGACTAGCGGGAGAGATACGCAGTATTTT. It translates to CSATGGTSGRDTQYF.

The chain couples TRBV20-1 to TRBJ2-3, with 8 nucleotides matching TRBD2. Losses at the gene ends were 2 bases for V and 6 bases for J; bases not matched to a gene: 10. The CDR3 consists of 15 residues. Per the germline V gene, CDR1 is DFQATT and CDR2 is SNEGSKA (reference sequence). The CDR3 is CSARSGSELWDTQYF. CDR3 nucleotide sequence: TGCAGTGCTAGAAGCGGGAGCGAGTTGTGGGATACGCAGTATTTT.

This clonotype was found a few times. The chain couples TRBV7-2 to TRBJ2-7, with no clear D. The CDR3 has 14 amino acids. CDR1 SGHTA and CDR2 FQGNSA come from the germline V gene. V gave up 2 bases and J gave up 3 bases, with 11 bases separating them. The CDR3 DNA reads TGTGCCAGCAGCTTACAAGGAGAGTACTACGAGCAGTACTTC. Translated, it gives CASSLQGEYYEQYF. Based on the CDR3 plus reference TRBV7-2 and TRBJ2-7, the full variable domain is GAGVSQSPSNKVTEKGKDVELRCDPISGHTALYWYRQSLGQGLEFLIYFQGNSAPDKSGLPSDRFSAERTGGSVSTLTIQRTQQEDSAVYLCASSLQGEYYEQYFGPGTRLTVT.

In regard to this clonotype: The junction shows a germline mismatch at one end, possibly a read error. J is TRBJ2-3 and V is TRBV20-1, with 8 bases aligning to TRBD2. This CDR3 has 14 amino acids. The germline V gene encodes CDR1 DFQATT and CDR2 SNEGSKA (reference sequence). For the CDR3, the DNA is TGCAGCGCTAGGGGCGGGGGGCCCACAGATACGCAGTATTTT. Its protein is CSARGGGPTDTQYF.

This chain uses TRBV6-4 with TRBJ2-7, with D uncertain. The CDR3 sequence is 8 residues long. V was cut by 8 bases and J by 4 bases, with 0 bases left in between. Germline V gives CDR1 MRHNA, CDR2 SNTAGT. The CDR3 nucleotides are TGTGCCAGCTACGAGCAGTACTTC. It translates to CASYEQYF.

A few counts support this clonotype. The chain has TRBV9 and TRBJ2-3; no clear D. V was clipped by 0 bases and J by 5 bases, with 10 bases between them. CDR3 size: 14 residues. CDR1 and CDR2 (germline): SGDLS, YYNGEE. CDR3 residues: CASSVATWGDTQYF. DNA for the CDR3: TGTGCCAGCAGCGTAGCTACTTGGGGAGATACGCAGTATTTT.

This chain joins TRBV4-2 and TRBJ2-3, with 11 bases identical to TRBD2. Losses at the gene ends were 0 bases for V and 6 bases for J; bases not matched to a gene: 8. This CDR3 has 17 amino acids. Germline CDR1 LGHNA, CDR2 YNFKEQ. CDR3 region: CASSQDVVAGGPDTQYF. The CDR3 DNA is TGTGCCAGCAGCCAAGATGTGGTAGCGGGAGGGCCGGATACGCAGTATTTT.

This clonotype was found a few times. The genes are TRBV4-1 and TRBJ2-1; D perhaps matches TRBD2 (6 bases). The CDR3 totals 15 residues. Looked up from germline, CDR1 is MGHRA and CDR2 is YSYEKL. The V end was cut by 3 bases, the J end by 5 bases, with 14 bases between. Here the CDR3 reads CASSQLTGENNEQFF. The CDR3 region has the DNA TGCGCCAGCAGCCAGCTCACGGGAGAGAACAATGAGCAGTTCTTC.

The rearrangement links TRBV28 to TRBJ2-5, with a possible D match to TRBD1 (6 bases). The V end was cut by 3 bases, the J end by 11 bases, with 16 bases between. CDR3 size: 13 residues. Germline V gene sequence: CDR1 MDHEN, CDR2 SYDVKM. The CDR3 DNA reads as TGTGCCAGCAGTTTTTTTAGGGACAATGAGCAGTACTTC. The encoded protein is CASSFFRDNEQYF.

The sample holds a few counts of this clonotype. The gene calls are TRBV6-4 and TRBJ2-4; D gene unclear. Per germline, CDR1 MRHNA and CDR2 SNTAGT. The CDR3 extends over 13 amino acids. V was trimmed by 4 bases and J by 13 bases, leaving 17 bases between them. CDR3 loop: CASSAEVAGKQYF. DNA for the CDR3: TGTGCCAGCAGTGCGGAAGTGGCTGGAAAGCAGTACTTC.

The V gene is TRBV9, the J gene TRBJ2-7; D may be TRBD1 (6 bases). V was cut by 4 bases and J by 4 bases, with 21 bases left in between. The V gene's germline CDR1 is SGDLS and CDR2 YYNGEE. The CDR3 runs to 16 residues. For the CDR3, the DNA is TGTGCCAGCAGCCCAAGGCATGGGACACCACCTTACGAGCAGTACTTC. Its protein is CASSPRHGTPPYEQYF.

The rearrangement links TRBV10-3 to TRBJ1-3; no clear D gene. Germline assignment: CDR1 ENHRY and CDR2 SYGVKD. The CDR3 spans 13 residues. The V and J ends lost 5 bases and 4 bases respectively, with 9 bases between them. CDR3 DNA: TGTGCCATCAGTTGGGGAGACGGAAACACCATATATTTT. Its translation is CAISWGDGNTIYF.

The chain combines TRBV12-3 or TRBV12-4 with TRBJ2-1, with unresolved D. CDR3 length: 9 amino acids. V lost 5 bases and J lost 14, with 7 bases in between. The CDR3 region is CASSPVEFF. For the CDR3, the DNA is TGTGCCAGCAGTCCTGTTGAGTTCTTC.

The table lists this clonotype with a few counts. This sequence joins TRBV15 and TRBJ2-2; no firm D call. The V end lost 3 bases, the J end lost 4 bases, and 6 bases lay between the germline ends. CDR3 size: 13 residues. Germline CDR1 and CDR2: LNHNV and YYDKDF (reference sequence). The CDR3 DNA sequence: TGTGCCACCAGCAGGGAGATCACCGGGGAGCTGTTTTTT. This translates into CATSREITGELFF.

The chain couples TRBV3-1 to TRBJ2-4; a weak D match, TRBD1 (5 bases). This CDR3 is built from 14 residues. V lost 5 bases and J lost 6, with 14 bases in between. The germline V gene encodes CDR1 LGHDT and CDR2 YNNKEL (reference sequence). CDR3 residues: CASSLGAETNIQYF. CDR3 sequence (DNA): TGTGCCAGCAGCTTAGGGGCCGAAACAAACATTCAGTACTTC.

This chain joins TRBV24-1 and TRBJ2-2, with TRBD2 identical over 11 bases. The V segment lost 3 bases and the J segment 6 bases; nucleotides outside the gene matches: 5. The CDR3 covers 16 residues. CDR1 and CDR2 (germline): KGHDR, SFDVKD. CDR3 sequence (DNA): TGTGCCACCAGTGATAGGACTAGCGGGTATCCCGGGGAGCTGTTTTTT. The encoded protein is CATSDRTSGYPGELFF.

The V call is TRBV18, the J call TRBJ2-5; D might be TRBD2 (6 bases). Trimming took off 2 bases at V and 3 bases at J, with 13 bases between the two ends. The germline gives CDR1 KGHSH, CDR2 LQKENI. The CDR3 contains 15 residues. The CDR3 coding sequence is TGTGCCAGCTCACCATCCGGGAGATGGGAAGAGACCCAGTACTTC. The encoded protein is CASSPSGRWEETQYF. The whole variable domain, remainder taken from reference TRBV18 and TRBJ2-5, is NAGVMQNPRHLVRRRGQEARLRCSPMKGHSHVYWYRQLPEEGLKFMVYLQKENIIDESGMPKERFSAEFPKEGPSILRIQQVVRGDSAAYFCASSPSGRWEETQYFGPGTRLLVL.

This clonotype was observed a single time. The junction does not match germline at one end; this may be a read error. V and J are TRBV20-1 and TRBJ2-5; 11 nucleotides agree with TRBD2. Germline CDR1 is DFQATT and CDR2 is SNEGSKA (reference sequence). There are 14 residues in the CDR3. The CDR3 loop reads CGARSLAGVREQYF. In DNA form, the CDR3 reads TGCGGTGCTAGATCACTAGCGGGAGTACGGGAGCAGTACTTC.

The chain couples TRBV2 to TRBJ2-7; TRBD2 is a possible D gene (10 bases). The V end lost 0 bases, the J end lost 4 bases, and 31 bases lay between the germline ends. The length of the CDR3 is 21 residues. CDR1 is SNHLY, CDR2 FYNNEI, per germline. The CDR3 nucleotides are TGTGCCAGCAGTGAAGCGGGGACAGGGATTCTAGCGGGGGCCGACGGGTACGAGCAGTACTTC. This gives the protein CASSEAGTGILAGADGYEQYF.

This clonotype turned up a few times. In nucleotides, the CDR3 is TGTGCCAGCAGTGAAGAAAGGGGAGATCAGCCCCAGCATTTT. Protein sequence: CASSEERGDQPQHF. The rearrangement uses TRBV6-1 and TRBJ1-5; possibly TRBD1 for D (5 bases). This CDR3 has 14 residues. Germline V lookup: CDR1 MNHNS, CDR2 SASEGT. Trimming removed 1 base from V and 5 bases from J, with 9 bases in between.

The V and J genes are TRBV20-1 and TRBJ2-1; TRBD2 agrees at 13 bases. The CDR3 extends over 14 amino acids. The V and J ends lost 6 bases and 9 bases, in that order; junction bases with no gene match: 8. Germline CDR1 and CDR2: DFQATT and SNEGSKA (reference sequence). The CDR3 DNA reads TGCAGTGCGGAACTAGCGGGAGGGTTCTCTGAGCAGTTCTTC. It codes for CSAELAGGFSEQFF.

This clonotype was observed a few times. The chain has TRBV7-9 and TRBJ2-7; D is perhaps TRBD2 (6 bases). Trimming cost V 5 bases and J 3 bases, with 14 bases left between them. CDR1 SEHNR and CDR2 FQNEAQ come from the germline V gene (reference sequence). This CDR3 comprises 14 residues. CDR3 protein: CASSVRDASYEQYF. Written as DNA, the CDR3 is TGTGCCAGCAGCGTGCGGGACGCAAGCTACGAGCAGTACTTC. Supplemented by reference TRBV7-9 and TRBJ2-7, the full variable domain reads DTGVSQNPRHKITKRGQNVTFRCDPISEHNRLYWYRQTLGQGPEFLTYFQNEAQLEKSRLLSDRFSAERPKGSFSTLEIQRTEQGDSAMYLCASSVRDASYEQYFGPGTRLTVT.

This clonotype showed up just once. CDR3 loop: CASSDIGLGNTIYF. CDR3 nucleotides: TGTGCCAGCAGTGACATAGGACTCGGAAACACCATATATTTT. The J gene is TRBJ1-3, the V gene TRBV6-4; D gene uncertain. Germline lookup yields CDR1 MRHNA and CDR2 SNTAGT. The CDR3 has 14 residues. V shed 2 bases and J shed 4 bases, with 9 bases lying between them.